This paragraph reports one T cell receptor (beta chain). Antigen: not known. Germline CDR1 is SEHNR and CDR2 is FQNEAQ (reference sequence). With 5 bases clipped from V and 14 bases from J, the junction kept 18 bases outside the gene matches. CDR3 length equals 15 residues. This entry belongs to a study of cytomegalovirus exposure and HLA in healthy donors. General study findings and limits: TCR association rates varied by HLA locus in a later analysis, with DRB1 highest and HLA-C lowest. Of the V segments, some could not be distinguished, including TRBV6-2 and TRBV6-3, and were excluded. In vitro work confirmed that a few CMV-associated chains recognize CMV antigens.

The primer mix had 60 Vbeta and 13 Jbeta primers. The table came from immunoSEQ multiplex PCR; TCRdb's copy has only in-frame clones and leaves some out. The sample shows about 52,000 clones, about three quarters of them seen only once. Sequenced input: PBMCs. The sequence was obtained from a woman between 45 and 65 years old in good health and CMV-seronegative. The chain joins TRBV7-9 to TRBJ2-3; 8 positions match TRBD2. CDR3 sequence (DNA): TGTGCCAGCAGCCCGACCGGGACTAGTTCTGGCCCATGGTATTTT. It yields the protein CASSPTGTSSGPWYF.